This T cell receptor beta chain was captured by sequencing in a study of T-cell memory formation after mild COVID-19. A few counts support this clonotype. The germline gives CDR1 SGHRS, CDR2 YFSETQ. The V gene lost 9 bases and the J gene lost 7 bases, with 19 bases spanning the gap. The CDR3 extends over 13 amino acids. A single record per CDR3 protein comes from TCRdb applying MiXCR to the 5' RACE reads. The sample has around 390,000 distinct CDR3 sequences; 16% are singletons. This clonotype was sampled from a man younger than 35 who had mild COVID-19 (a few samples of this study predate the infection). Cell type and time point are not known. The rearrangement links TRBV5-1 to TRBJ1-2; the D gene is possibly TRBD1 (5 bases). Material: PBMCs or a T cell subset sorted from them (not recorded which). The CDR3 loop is CATAGLSGGGYTF. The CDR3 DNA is TGCGCCACCGCGGGGTTGTCCGGGGGTGGCTACACCTTC.